Listed below are T cell receptor beta chains from one sample, sequenced in a study of CD8 T cells in Susac syndrome. Using its own MiXCR run on the immunoSEQ multiplex PCR reads, TCRdb lists one record per CDR3 protein. The sample shows more than 150,000 distinct CDR3 sequences, roughly 95% of them seen only once. Sequenced: CD4+ T cells from PBMCs. These receptors all stem from a human donor with Susac syndrome. CDR3s include the opening cysteine and the closing phenylalanine or tryptophan. The order of the fields is clone size, D gene, J gene, V gene, CDR3 DNA, CDR3 protein. A D gene is named only where the DNA matches it firmly. Clone size is not always given. Where it is, it says once, few, many or a class for expanded clones.

- TRBD2 TRBJ2-5 TRBV29-1 TGCAGCGCCCTCGGGACTAGCGGCCAAGAGACCCAGTACTTC CSALGTSGQETQYF
once - TRBJ2-1 TRBV28 TGTGCCAGCGGGACACCAAACTCCTACAATGAGCAGTTCTTC CASGTPNSYNEQFF
- - TRBJ2-1 TRBV10-3 TGTGCCATCAGGACACGGGGGACACACAATGAGCAGTTCTTC CAIRTRGTHNEQFF
- TRBD1 TRBJ2-1 TRBV15 TGTGCCACCAGCAGAGGGGGGACAGGGGGCAATGAGCAGTTCTTC CATSRGGTGGNEQFF
- - TRBJ2-3 TRBV29-1 TGCAGCGTAGACGGACAGCGCACAGATACGCAGTATTTT CSVDGQRTDTQYF
- - TRBJ2-1 TRBV7-3 TGTGCCAGCAGCTTGGGGTCGGAGGACAATGAGCAGTTCTTC CASSLGSEDNEQFF
- - TRBJ2-3 TRBV4-3 TGCGCCAGCAGCCATACTAGCACAGATACGCAGTATTTT CASSHTSTDTQYF
- - TRBJ1-5 TRBV7-9 TGTGCCAGCAGCTTAGATCCCGGGGGAGGTCAGCCCCAGCATTTT CASSLDPGGGQPQHF
once TRBD1 TRBJ1-5 TRBV7-2 TGTGCCAGCAGTCTCGGACAGGATAGCAATCAGCCCCAGCATTTT CASSLGQDSNQPQHF
- - TRBJ2-3 TRBV9 TGTGCCAGCAGCGTAGCCGGCGGGGTGACAGATACGCAGTATTTT CASSVAGGVTDTQYF
- - TRBJ2-5 TRBV13 TGTGCCAGCAGCTTTGTGGGGGGCGGACAGCAAGAGACCCAGTACTTC CASSFVGGGQQETQYF
- - TRBJ2-6 TRBV24-1 TGTGCCACCAGTGATTTAAGCCCGGGACCCTCTGGGGCCAACGTCCTGACTTTC CATSDLSPGPSGANVLTF
- - TRBJ1-1 TRBV6-2/TRBV6-3 TGTGCCAGCAGTTACAGAGGAGGAAACACTGAAGCTTTCTTT CASSYRGGNTEAFF
- TRBD1 TRBJ1-2 TRBV13 TGTGCCAGCAGCTTAGAACAGGGGATTGGCTACACCTTC CASSLEQGIGYTF
- TRBD2 TRBJ2-5 TRBV14 TGTGCCAGCAGCGACCGGACTAGCGGGAGTTGGCGGGAGACCCAGTACTTC CASSDRTSGSWRETQYF
- - TRBJ2-5 TRBV7-8 TGTGCCAGCAGCTTTGTTCCGGGACGTCCGCAAGAGACCCAGTACTTC CASSFVPGRPQETQYF
once - TRBJ2-1 TRBV5-4 TGTGCCAGCAGCTCTCGCAATTCCGGGGTTGAGCAGTTCTTC CASSSRNSGVEQFF
- - TRBJ2-4 TRBV15 TGTGCCACCAGCATTGACAGCAGGGCGGACATTCAGTACTTC CATSIDSRADIQYF
once - TRBJ1-1 TRBV7-9 TGTGCCAGCAGGGAAGGTCCTGAAGCTTTCTTT CASREGPEAFF
few - TRBJ2-7 TRBV12-3/TRBV12-4 TGTGCCAGCAGTGTTGAGGGCGGAGCCTACGAGCAGTACTTC CASSVEGGAYEQYF
- - TRBJ2-5 TRBV7-2 TGTGCCAGCAGCTTAGAACCCAGACCTCAAGAGACCCAGTACTTC CASSLEPRPQETQYF
- - TRBJ2-3 TRBV20-1 TGCAGTGCGGGGATCACCACAGATACGCAGTATTTT CSAGITTDTQYF
- TRBD2 TRBJ2-1 TRBV7-2 TGTGCCAGCAGCCCCAGGGGGCTAGCGGGAGGGCGTGAGCAGTTCTTC CASSPRGLAGGREQFF
- - TRBJ2-5 TRBV30 TGTGCCTGGAAAGCAGGTCAAGAGACCCAGTACTTC CAWKAGQETQYF
- - TRBJ2-1 TRBV7-8 TGTGCCAGCAGCTCAGGTACAGGGATAGGCAATGAGCAGTTCTTC CASSSGTGIGNEQFF
- - TRBJ1-6 TRBV5-1 TGCGCCAGCAGCTTGGCGAGATATAATTCACCCCTCCACTTT CASSLARYNSPLHF
- - TRBJ2-5 TRBV5-1 TGCGCCAGCAGCTTGTCTGATGGTCGGGAGACCCAGTACTTC CASSLSDGRETQYF
- - TRBJ2-1 TRBV27 TGTGCCAGCAGTCCACCGGGGATAAAGTACTACAATGAGCAGTTCTTC CASSPPGIKYYNEQFF
once - TRBJ1-4 TRBV2 TGTGCCAGCAGTCCACGCGCAACTAATGAAAAACTGTTTTTT CASSPRATNEKLFF
- TRBD1 TRBJ1-5 TRBV6-2/TRBV6-3 TGTGCCAGCGGGGACAGGGACAAGCCCCAGCATTTT CASGDRDKPQHF
- - TRBJ2-4 TRBV20-1 TGCAGTGCTAGTAAGGCAGGGGCGGCCAAAAACATTCAGTACTTC CSASKAGAAKNIQYF
- - TRBJ1-1 TRBV19 TGTGCCAGTAGTATAGCCCCTCCTGGCACTGAAGCTTTCTTT CASSIAPPGTEAFF
- TRBD2 TRBJ2-1 TRBV24-1 TGTGCCACCAGTGATCGACTAGCTCGTGAGCAGTTCTTC CATSDRLAREQFF
- - TRBJ1-3 TRBV29-1 TGCAGCGCGCGGTGGGCCTCTGGAAACACCATATATTTT CSARWASGNTIYF
- - TRBJ2-1 TRBV27 TGTGCCAGCAGTTGGGACGGATACGAGGGAAATGAGCAGTTCTTC CASSWDGYEGNEQFF
- - TRBJ2-1 TRBV7-8 TGTGCCAGCAGGCCTCCGGGACTGACATTACACAATGAGCAGTTCTTC CASRPPGLTLHNEQFF
- - TRBJ1-2 TRBV5-4 TGTGCCAGCAGCAGAGCCACCGGGGGCCCGTATGACTATGGCTACACCTTC CASSRATGGPYDYGYTF
- - TRBJ2-3 TRBV12-3/TRBV12-4 TGTGCCAGCATCTTCGGGGTCCGGAGCACAGATACGCAGTATTTT CASIFGVRSTDTQYF
once - TRBJ1-6 TRBV5-1 TGCGCCAGCAGCTTGGAGGCTGGTAGCTCCTATAATTCACCCCTCCACTTT CASSLEAGSSYNSPLHF
- - TRBJ2-5 TRBV30 TGTGCCTGGAGGAAGGTGACCCAGTACTTC CAWRKVTQYF
- TRBD1 TRBJ1-2 TRBV18 TGTGCCAGCTCATCGACAGGGGACTATGGCTACACCTTC CASSSTGDYGYTF
- - TRBJ1-5 TRBV7-9 TGTGCCAGCAGCTTACCACAGGACAATCAGCCCCAGCATTTT CASSLPQDNQPQHF
- - TRBJ2-7 TRBV28 TGTGCCAGCAGCAATACGGGACAGCGGGTCCACGAGCAGTACTTC CASSNTGQRVHEQYF
- - TRBJ1-1 TRBV3-1 TGTGCCAGCAGCCACCGCAGGGGCGGTGAAGCTTTCTTT CASSHRRGGEAFF
once - TRBJ2-3 TRBV7-2 TGTGCCAGCAGCCCCTTTATGACAACGAACACAGATACGCAGTATTTT CASSPFMTTNTDTQYF
- - TRBJ2-7 TRBV7-2 TGTGCCTCACATCTAGTGGCTGGTGCCTACGAGCAGTACTTC CASHLVAGAYEQYF
few - TRBJ2-4 TRBV28 TGTGCCAGCAGTGCAAGTTTAGCCAAAAACATTCAGTACTTC CASSASLAKNIQYF
- TRBD2 TRBJ2-5 TRBV3-1 TGTGCCAGCAGCCAAGGGCCTAGCGGGAAGGTCGAGACCCAGTACTTC CASSQGPSGKVETQYF
- - TRBJ2-1 TRBV29-1 TGCAGCGTTGAAGCCCTAAGGACCTACAATGAGCAGTTCTTC CSVEALRTYNEQFF
- - TRBJ1-3 TRBV28 TGTGCCAGCACACCACCCCAATCTGGAAACACCATATATTTT CASTPPQSGNTIYF
- TRBD1 TRBJ1-1 TRBV29-1 TGCAGCGCAGGGGACAGAACGACTTTCTTT CSAGDRTTFF
- - TRBJ2-3 TRBV28 TGTGCCAGCAGGAAGACAGATACGCAGTATTTT CASRKTDTQYF
- TRBD1 TRBJ1-6 TRBV2 TGTGCCACCCAAGGACAGGGGCCGCTTCCCCTCCACTTT CATQGQGPLPLHF
once TRBD2 TRBJ2-6 TRBV28 TGTGCCAGCAGTTTAACCTGGACTAGCGGACTCTCTGGGGCCAACGTCCTGACTTTC CASSLTWTSGLSGANVLTF
- TRBD1 TRBJ2-3 TRBV24-1 TGTGCCACCAGTGCCACAGGGGGCACAGATACGCAGTATTTT CATSATGGTDTQYF